This entry lists 14 T cell receptor beta chains sequenced from one sample in a study of regulatory T cells in long-lasting Graves disease. Documented time point: newly diagnosed GD, antithyroid drugs for less than 3 months. Extracted RNA from PBMCs served as the source of the TCR library. According to the study, TCR beta libraries were built with iRepertoire HTBI primers and CDR3-region Arm-PCR. One entry per CDR3 protein results from TCRdb running MiXCR on the multiplex PCR reads. The sample shows hundreds of thousands of distinct CDR3 sequences, roughly 15% of them seen only once. The data also belong to a second study, concerning T cells in Graves' hyperthyroidism and ophthalmopathy.

The sample here was peripheral blood mononuclear cells (PBMCs), taken at new diagnosis, from a patient treated with antithyroid drugs. These receptors were collected from a woman in her 30s with Graves disease.

This clonotype was seen ten or more times. DNA for the CDR3: TGTGCCATCAGCGGGGAGAGCTCCTACGAGCAGTACTTC. Translated: CAISGESSYEQYF. V gene TRBV10-3 combines with J gene TRBJ2-7, with D possibly matching TRBD2 (5 bases). The V end lost 6 bases, the J end lost 0 bases, and 9 bases lay between the germline ends. The germline V gene has CDR1 ENHRY and CDR2 SYGVKD. The CDR3 spans 13 residues.

The CDR3 bases are TGCGCCAGCAGCCAAGTTTCGCGATCCTTAGATGGCTACACCTTC. This gives the protein CASSQVSRSLDGYTF. The chain carries TRBV4-1 and TRBJ1-2; D unclear. The germline V and J ends were trimmed by 1 base and 6 bases, with 15 bases remaining between them. This CDR3 is 15 amino acids long. Germline V gene sequence: CDR1 MGHRA, CDR2 YSYEKL.

This clonotype was counted many times. The chain joins TRBV27 to TRBJ1-5, with a weak D call TRBD1 (6 bases). CDR1 is MNHEY, CDR2 SMNVEV, per germline (reference sequence). V lost 6 bases, J lost 7 bases, and 13 bases lay in between. The CDR3 has 13 amino acids. In DNA form, the CDR3 reads TGTGCCAGCAGGCAGGGGACGCGGCAGCCCCAGCATTTT. It specifies CASRQGTRQPQHF.

In this sample, this clonotype turned up many times. The chain employs TRBV28 and TRBJ1-3; D not certain. CDR1 MDHEN and CDR2 SYDVKM come from the germline V gene. Trimming shortened V by 7 bases and J by 0 bases, and 10 bases separated the two germline ends. The CDR3 is 14 amino acids. CDR3 nucleotides: TGTGCCAGCACCGCCCCCAGCTCTGGAAACACCATATATTTT. Protein product: CASTAPSSGNTIYF. Complete variable domain (other parts from reference TRBV28 and TRBJ1-3): DVKVTQSSRYLVKRTGEKVFLECVQDMDHENMFWYRQDPGLGLRLIYFSYDVKMKEKGDIPEGYSVSREKKERFSLILESASTNQTSMYLCASTAPSSGNTIYFGEGSWLTVV.

Points on this clonotype: A read error may explain this, as a much larger clone is one base away. The J gene is TRBJ1-2, the V gene TRBV12-3 or TRBV12-4, with D perhaps matching TRBD1 (5 bases). Trimming removed 1 base from V and 7 bases from J, with 13 bases in between. CDR3 length equals 14 residues. CDR3: CASSLVSQGGGYTF. DNA of the CDR3: TGTGCCAGCAGTTTAGTTAGCCAGGGAGGTGGCTACACCTTC.

On this clonotype itself: A much bigger clone sits one base away, suggesting this may be a read error. The chain combines TRBV6-1 with TRBJ2-2; D is uncertain. The germline V and J ends were trimmed by 2 bases and 6 bases, with 4 bases remaining between them. Per germline, CDR1 MNHNS and CDR2 SASEGT. The length of the CDR3 is 12 residues. Here the CDR3 reads CASSERAGELFF. The CDR3 nucleotides are TGTGCCAGCAGTGAAAGGGCCGGGGAGCTGTTTTTT.

On this clonotype itself: This could be a read error, since a much larger clone is one nucleotide away. The CDR3 end shows no conserved phenylalanine or tryptophan, and so a read error is likely. The V call is TRBV2, the J call TRBJ2-4; D uncertain. Germline V lookup: CDR1 SNHLY, CDR2 FYNNEI. The CDR3 consists of 14 residues. V was shortened by 8 bases and J by 0 bases, with 11 bases between the two germline ends. The CDR3 DNA is TGTGCCAGCCGATTACGAACAGCCAAAAACATTCAGTACCTC. This sequence encodes CASRLRTAKNIQYL.

As to this clonotype: This clone may be a read error of a much larger clone one base away. The chain couples TRBV28 to TRBJ2-6; no definite D call. CDR3 length equals 17 residues. Per the germline V gene, CDR1 is MDHEN and CDR2 is SYDVKM. In DNA, the CDR3 is TGTGCCAGCAGCGCCCCGCAAGGGTCCGGTGGGACCAACGTCCTGACTTTC. This codes for CASSAPQGSGGTNVLTF.

This clonotype was detected only a few times. V usage is TRBV28 and J usage is TRBJ2-1, with D tentatively TRBD2 (7 bases). Germline CDR1 reads MDHEN; CDR2 reads SYDVKM. The ends were cut back, 8 bases at V and 6 bases at J, with 20 bases in the middle. The length of the CDR3 is 15 residues. In nucleotides, the CDR3 is TGTGCCAGCCATCGGGGGGCTAGCGTGGGCAATGAGCAGTTCTTC. Residues: CASHRGASVGNEQFF. The full variable domain, in which reference TRBV28 and TRBJ2-1 provide the parts outside the CDR3, is DVKVTQSSRYLVKRTGEKVFLECVQDMDHENMFWYRQDPGLGLRLIYFSYDVKMKEKGDIPEGYSVSREKKERFSLILESASTNQTSMYLCASHRGASVGNEQFFGPGTRLTVL.

The chain employs TRBV28 and TRBJ1-2; D is perhaps TRBD1 (6 bases). Germline CDR1 is MDHEN and CDR2 is SYDVKM. This CDR3 has 12 residues. Trimming stripped 6 bases from V and 5 bases from J, with 10 bases between. The CDR3 bases are TGTGCCAGCAGCGACAGGCTTTATGGCTACACCTTC. Protein: CASSDRLYGYTF.

There are many counts of this clonotype. V gene TRBV28 combines with J gene TRBJ1-1; 7 nucleotides agree with TRBD1. The CDR3 is made up of 14 amino acids. The germline V gene has CDR1 MDHEN and CDR2 SYDVKM. V lost 2 bases and J lost 5; bases outside the gene matches: 5. CDR3 DNA: TGTGCCAGCAGTTTAGAGGACAGGAGAACTGAAGCTTTCTTT. Amino acid sequence: CASSLEDRRTEAFF.

This clonotype was seen many times. The chain combines TRBV3-1 with TRBJ2-7; D is perhaps TRBD1 or TRBD2 (5 bases each). V was clipped by 3 bases and J by 4 bases, with 10 bases between them. The germline CDR1 and CDR2 sequences are LGHDT and YNNKEL (reference sequence). This CDR3 region has 13 residues. The CDR3 protein is CASSQRDVYEQYF. CDR3 sequence (DNA): TGTGCCAGCAGCCAGAGGGACGTTTACGAGCAGTACTTC.

This clonotype was seen repeatedly, ten times or more. V gene TRBV7-8 combines with J gene TRBJ2-7, with D perhaps matching TRBD2 (6 bases). Deletions cut 4 bases from V and 5 bases from J, with 15 bases between. The CDR3 runs 14 residues. Germline CDR1 is SGHVS and CDR2 is FQNEAQ. The CDR3 region has the DNA TGTGCCAGCAGCTCGGGACTCACTATGGACGAGCAGTACTTC. Translation gives CASSSGLTMDEQYF.

This clonotype was counted ten times or more. This sequence joins TRBV27 and TRBJ2-5; 8 positions agree with TRBD2. V lost 0 bases and J lost 5; bases outside the gene matches: 5. In germline, CDR1 is MNHEY, CDR2 SMNVEV (reference sequence). The CDR3 extends over 15 amino acids. This CDR3 is CASSLSAGGWETQYF. The CDR3 coding sequence is TGTGCCAGCAGTTTATCGGCGGGGGGATGGGAGACCCAGTACTTC.